One and the same sample provided the 26 T cell receptor beta chains below, sequenced in a study of cytomegalovirus exposure and HLA in healthy donors. In the PCR, 60 Vbeta and 13 Jbeta primers were used. Only in-frame clones appear in the TCRdb table, and some are missing; sequencing was by immunoSEQ multiplex PCR. This sample yields about 120,000 clones, of which around 65% are seen a single time; about 1.6% belongs to the top ten. Sequences were obtained from PBMCs. The receptors shown here come from a man between 18 and 29 years old in good health and CMV-seronegative.

This chain uses TRBV5-4 with TRBJ2-5; perhaps TRBD2 as D (6 bases). Germline V gene sequence: CDR1 SGHNT, CDR2 YYREEE (reference sequence). V was trimmed by 0 bases and J by 5 bases, leaving 23 bases between them. CDR3 length equals 18 residues. CDR3 coding DNA: TGTGCCAGCAGCTTGGGGGAAGGTCCGGGAGCTGCCAGGGAGACCCAGTACTTC. Its translation is CASSLGEGPGAARETQYF.

This clone was observed a handful of times. J is TRBJ1-5 and V is TRBV19; the D gene is possibly TRBD1 (5 bases). Trimming cost V 1 base and J 1 base, with 8 bases left between them. This CDR3 region has 15 residues. Germline CDR1 reads LNHDA; CDR2 reads SQIVND (reference sequence). CDR3 coding DNA: TGTGCCAGTAGTATAGGACAGATAAGCAATCAGCCCCAGCATTTT. Its translation: CASSIGQISNQPQHF.

This clone was detected once. The V gene is TRBV5-6, the J gene TRBJ2-1, with D possibly TRBD2 on 7 matching bases. Germline-derived CDR1 and CDR2 are SGHDT and YYEEEE. V lost 1 base to trimming and J lost 6 bases, with 17 bases between them. The CDR3 extends over 16 amino acids. The CDR3 here is CASSLWGGPSFNEQFF. The CDR3, as DNA: TGTGCCAGCAGCTTGTGGGGGGGGCCTTCATTCAATGAGCAGTTCTTC.

The V and J genes are TRBV30 and TRBJ1-1, with D hard to call. Deletions cut 4 bases from V and 1 base from J, with 16 bases between. Germline-derived CDR1 and CDR2 are GTSNPN and SVGIG (reference sequence). CDR3 size: 15 residues. The CDR3 is CAWKFFGVENTEAFF. In DNA form, the CDR3 reads TGTGCCTGGAAGTTCTTCGGGGTGGAGAACACTGAAGCTTTCTTT. The complete variable domain, with remaining parts taken from reference TRBV30 and TRBJ1-1, reads SQTIHQWPATLVQPVGSPLSLECTVEGTSNPNLYWYRQAAGRGLQLLFYSVGIGQISSEVPQNLSASRPQDRQFILSSKKLLLSDSGFYLCAWKFFGVENTEAFFGQGTRLTVV.

This sequence joins TRBV29-1 and TRBJ2-7; TRBD2 is a possible D gene (6 bases). Germline V gene lookup returns CDR1 SQVTM and CDR2 ANQGSEA. This CDR3 has 12 amino acids. The V gene lost 6 bases and the J gene lost 2 bases, with 11 bases spanning the gap. CDR3 DNA: TGCAGCGTCGCTGGGACTGCCTACGAGCAGTACTTC. This translates into CSVAGTAYEQYF.

V and J are TRBV6-1 and TRBJ2-1; 8 bases agree with TRBD1. CDR1 is MNHNS, CDR2 SASEGT, per germline. Trimming removed 0 bases from V and 4 bases from J; junction bases left unmatched: 2. The CDR3 totals 15 residues. The CDR3 protein is CASSEAWDRYNEQFF. In nucleotides, the CDR3 is TGTGCCAGCAGTGAAGCGTGGGACAGGTACAATGAGCAGTTCTTC.

This clone turned up a few times. J is TRBJ1-2 and V is TRBV28; no clear D. V was cut by 2 bases and J by 2 bases, with 6 bases left in between. The CDR3 consists of 13 residues. Per the germline V gene, CDR1 is MDHEN and CDR2 is SYDVKM. The CDR3 sequence is CASSLGGNYGYTF. The CDR3 DNA reads as TGTGCCAGCAGTTTAGGCGGGAACTATGGCTACACCTTC.

This clone was seen a handful of times. V gene TRBV10-2 combines with J gene TRBJ2-5; possibly TRBD2 for D (5 bases). Trimming took 5 bases from V and 4 from J, leaving 23 bases between them. The length of the CDR3 is 17 residues. CDR1 and CDR2 from the germline V gene are WSHSY and SAAADI. CDR3 sequence: CASSFGAVARGGETQYF. CDR3 DNA sequence: TGCGCCAGCAGTTTCGGCGCGGTAGCGAGAGGTGGAGAGACCCAGTACTTC.

The chain's CDR3 is CASSLLAGGKNIQYF. The DNA of the CDR3 is TGTGCCAGCAGCTTATTAGCGGGGGGAAAAAACATTCAGTACTTC. V usage is TRBV7-2 and J usage is TRBJ2-4, with 10 bases lining up with TRBD2. The CDR3 spans 15 residues. Germline loops: CDR1 SGHTA, CDR2 FQGNSA. After removal of 2 bases from V and 4 bases from J, the junction contained 2 bases not matched to a gene.

The gene calls are TRBV6-1 and TRBJ1-2, with D perhaps matching TRBD1 (6 bases). The CDR3 sequence is 13 residues long. Trimming shortened V by 6 bases and J by 3 bases, and 11 bases separated the two germline ends. Germline-derived CDR1 and CDR2 are MNHNS and SASEGT. CDR3 residues: CASRSRGDYGYTF. The CDR3 DNA sequence: TGTGCCAGCAGATCCAGGGGAGACTATGGCTACACCTTC.

The V call is TRBV5-6, the J call TRBJ2-4, with a weak D call TRBD1 (6 bases). The CDR3 covers 16 residues. Germline loops: CDR1 SGHDT, CDR2 YYEEEE. V lost 4 bases and J 3 bases, leaving 17 bases between the germline ends. The CDR3, as DNA: TGTGCCAGCAGCCATTCAGGGGACCACGGCAAAAACATTCAGTACTTC. Translation: CASSHSGDHGKNIQYF.

The chain has TRBV27 and TRBJ1-1; D call uncertain. Germline assignment: CDR1 MNHEY and CDR2 SMNVEV (reference sequence). The CDR3 loop spans 11 amino acids. V shed 8 bases and J shed 6 bases, with 10 bases lying between them. CDR3 sequence (DNA): TGTGCCAGCGGTGCCCGAGCTGAAGCTTTCTTT. Its protein is CASGARAEAFF.

The chain combines TRBV6-5 with TRBJ2-1; no clear D gene. The V gene lost 5 bases and the J gene lost 8 bases, with 16 bases spanning the gap. The CDR3 runs 14 residues. CDR1 MNHEY and CDR2 SVGAGI come from the germline V gene. Here the CDR3 DNA reads TGTGCCAGCAGTCGACCCCTTCGGAGCGATGAGCAGTTCTTC. As protein: CASSRPLRSDEQFF.

This clone was observed a few times. The chain is built from TRBV28 and TRBJ2-5; D not resolved. Germline V CDR1 and CDR2: MDHEN, SYDVKM. CDR3 length equals 14 residues. The ends were cut back, 5 bases at V and 5 bases at J, with 15 bases in the middle. CDR3 protein: CASSDPPGWETQYF. The CDR3 DNA follows: TGTGCCAGCAGTGATCCTCCGGGTTGGGAGACCCAGTACTTC. Full variable domain (rest looked up from reference TRBV28 and TRBJ2-5): DVKVTQSSRYLVKRTGEKVFLECVQDMDHENMFWYRQDPGLGLRLIYFSYDVKMKEKGDIPEGYSVSREKKERFSLILESASTNQTSMYLCASSDPPGWETQYFGPGTRLLVL.

This clone was recorded a few times. The genes are TRBV9 and TRBJ2-7, with D possibly TRBD2 on 5 matching bases. Germline V gives CDR1 SGDLS, CDR2 YYNGEE. V lost 0 bases and J 5 bases, leaving 15 bases between the germline ends. The CDR3 runs to 15 residues. The chain's CDR3 is CASSVATSLEDEQYF. DNA for the CDR3: TGTGCCAGCAGCGTAGCTACGAGTTTGGAGGACGAGCAGTACTTC.

V gene TRBV5-4 combines with J gene TRBJ1-2; perhaps TRBD1 as D (6 bases). This CDR3 is 16 amino acids long. V was clipped by 4 bases and J by 4 bases, with 20 bases between them. Germline assignment: CDR1 SGHNT and CDR2 YYREEE (reference sequence). The DNA of the CDR3 is TGTGCCAGCAGCCAACCCGGGACACAGGAAATCTATGGCTACACCTTC. It specifies CASSQPGTQEIYGYTF. The full variable domain, with the rest looked up from reference TRBV5-4 and TRBJ1-2, is ETGVTQSPTHLIKTRGQQVTLRCSSQSGHNTVSWYQQALGQGPQFIFQYYREEENGRGNFPPRFSGLQFPNYSSELNVNALELDDSALYLCASSQPGTQEIYGYTFGSGTRLTVV.

The chain is built from TRBV7-2 and TRBJ2-3, with D perhaps TRBD2 (6 bases). Deletions cut 1 base from V and 8 bases from J, with 13 bases between. The CDR3 is 14 residues long. Germline V CDR1 and CDR2: SGHTA, FQGNSA. The CDR3 spells CASSLGGRIVTQYF. The CDR3 DNA reads as TGTGCCAGCAGCTTAGGAGGGAGGATCGTTACGCAGTATTTT.

V gene TRBV5-6 combines with J gene TRBJ2-5; 13 bases line up with TRBD2. The J call could be wrong; TRBJ2-7 is a better fit for the DNA end. This CDR3 contains 15 residues. Per the germline V gene, CDR1 is SGHDT and CDR2 is YYEEEE. The CDR3 loop reads CASRWTSGGTYEQYF. CDR3 in DNA: TGTGCCAGCAGATGGACTAGCGGGGGTACCTACGAGCAGTACTTC.

The chain couples TRBV7-9 to TRBJ1-1; TRBD1 matches 9 bases. This CDR3 has 16 amino acids. The V gene end was trimmed by 5 bases and the J gene end by 5 bases; junction bases not matched to a gene: 12. Germline CDR1 reads SEHNR; CDR2 reads FQNEAQ (reference sequence). The CDR3 nucleotides are TGTGCCAGCAGCGCCCCTGGGGGACAGGGCCGGACTGAAGCTTTCTTT. Protein: CASSAPGGQGRTEAFF.

This chain uses TRBV27 with TRBJ1-1; 7 nucleotides match TRBD1. The junction had 4 bases not matched to a gene; V was cut back by 0 bases and J by 6 bases. Germline loops: CDR1 MNHEY, CDR2 SMNVEV (reference sequence). This CDR3 is 14 amino acids long. For the CDR3, the DNA is TGTGCCAGCAGTTTATCCAGGCAGGGGGCTGAAGCTTTCTTT. Translation: CASSLSRQGAEAFF.

The gene calls are TRBV21-1 and TRBJ1-4. TRBV21-1 is recorded as a pseudogene. The length of the CDR3 is 14 residues. The CDR3 coding sequence is TGTGCCAGCAGCAAAGCCCCCTTTGAGGAAAAACTGTTTTTT. Protein product: CASSKAPFEEKLFF.

This clone has only a few counts. This chain connects TRBV10-3 to TRBJ2-7; 9 positions match TRBD1. The CDR3 covers 14 residues. Trimming removed 4 bases from V and 5 bases from J; junction bases left unmatched: 6. Germline V gene data show CDR1 as ENHRY and CDR2 as SYGVKD. CDR3 sequence: CAISGGTGLNEQYF. The CDR3 DNA reads TGTGCCATCAGTGGCGGGACAGGGTTGAACGAGCAGTACTTC.

The chain is built from TRBV13 and TRBJ2-5; weak D call: TRBD1 (7 bases). The CDR3 loop spans 15 amino acids. Trimming shortened V by 7 bases and J by 2 bases, and 17 bases separated the two germline ends. The germline V gene encodes CDR1 PRHDT and CDR2 FYEKMQ (reference sequence). CDR3 region: CASTVGGQIQETQYF. DNA of the CDR3: TGTGCCAGCACGGTGGGGGGACAGATACAAGAGACCCAGTACTTC. The whole variable domain, remainder taken from reference TRBV13 and TRBJ2-5, is AAGVIQSPRHLIKEKRETATLKCYPIPRHDTVYWYQQGPGQDPQFLISFYEKMQSDKGSIPDRFSAQQFSDYHSELNMSSLELGDSALYFCASTVGGQIQETQYFGPGTRLLVL.

The genes are TRBV18 and TRBJ1-1; D not resolved. The CDR3 covers 11 residues. Per the germline V gene, CDR1 is KGHSH and CDR2 is LQKENI. V lost 4 bases to trimming and J lost 4 bases, with 4 bases between them. CDR3 sequence (DNA): TGTGCCAGCTCACAGCGCACTGAAGCTTTCTTT. It encodes CASSQRTEAFF.

V gene TRBV28 combines with J gene TRBJ1-2, with D unclear. Germline V CDR1 and CDR2: MDHEN, SYDVKM. The CDR3 runs to 14 residues. Trimming stripped 6 bases from V and 5 bases from J, with 16 bases between. This CDR3 is CASSPRVEIYGYTF. The CDR3 DNA is TGTGCCAGCAGCCCGCGGGTGGAGATTTATGGCTACACCTTC.

This clone was seen more than once but under ten times. This chain joins TRBV7-2 and TRBJ2-7, with D perhaps TRBD2 (7 bases). Between the trimmed V and J ends, which lost 5 bases and 0 bases, there was a span of 14 bases. This CDR3 region has 15 residues. In germline, CDR1 is SGHTA, CDR2 FQGNSA. The CDR3 nucleotides read TGTGCCAGCAGCCAAGGGGGGGCGAGCTCCTACGAGCAGTACTTC. Its translation is CASSQGGASSYEQYF.